This entry lists 3 T cell receptor beta chains sequenced from one sample in a study of OX40 agonist ivuxolimab in advanced cancers. The data were produced by immunoSEQ multiplex PCR, yet TCRdb's version contains in-frame clones alone and is incomplete. The data contain 55,000 to 70,000 clones, about four fifths of them seen just once; the ten biggest clones take up roughly 3.3%. Sequencing used CD4+ or CD8+ T cells sorted from blood, obtained in a trial of the OX40 agonist ivuxolimab. These receptors came from an adult with an advanced solid tumor such as melanoma, head and neck, liver or kidney cancer.

This chain links TRBV6-5 with TRBJ2-7; D might be TRBD1 or TRBD2, each matching 5 bases. V gave up 8 bases and J gave up 2 bases, with 19 bases separating them. CDR1 is MNHEY and CDR2 is SVGAGI in the germline V gene. The CDR3 is made up of 15 amino acids. CDR3 DNA sequence: TGTGCCAGCGAATTTACAAGCCGAGGGGCCTACGAGCAGTACTTC. This encodes CASEFTSRGAYEQYF.

The chain combines TRBV5-6 with TRBJ2-3; D is perhaps TRBD2 (5 bases). Germline V gives CDR1 SGHDT, CDR2 YYEEEE. The V end was cut by 4 bases, the J end by 0 bases, with 15 bases between. CDR3 length equals 16 residues. The DNA of the CDR3 is TGTGCCAGCAGCCTTAGACTACTGAGAAGCACAGATACGCAGTATTTT. It is translated as CASSLRLLRSTDTQYF.

The CDR3 here is CASSLPTLKNIQYF. For the CDR3, the DNA is TGTGCCAGCAGCTTGCCGACCCTTAAAAACATTCAGTACTTC. The gene calls are TRBV7-9 and TRBJ2-4; D unclear. With 3 bases removed from V and 4 bases from J, the gap between germline ends came to 10 bases. The CDR3 has 14 residues. Germline CDR1 is SEHNR and CDR2 is FQNEAQ (reference sequence).